Listed here are 10 T cell receptor beta chains from one sample, sequenced in a study of cytomegalovirus exposure and HLA in healthy donors. PCR involved 60 Vbeta and 13 Jbeta primers. This table comes from immunoSEQ multiplex PCR, and its TCRdb copy is limited to in-frame clones, with some not included. This sample yields more than 95,000 clones, of which around 10% are seen a single time; roughly 5% belongs to the top ten. Specimen: PBMCs. The receptors originated from a man aged 35-49 years in good health and CMV-seropositive.

This CDR3 reads CASALQDTREQYF. The CDR3 region has the DNA TGTGCTAGCGCCCTGCAGGATACTCGCGAGCAGTACTTC. V usage is TRBV12-5 and J usage is TRBJ2-7, with D uncertain. This CDR3 is built from 13 residues. V was cut by 9 bases and J by 6 bases, with 18 bases left in between. The V gene's germline CDR1 is LGHNT and CDR2 FRNRAP.

The chain is built from TRBV16 and TRBJ2-2, with no clear D. In germline, CDR1 is KGHSY, CDR2 FQNENV. The V and J ends lost 3 bases and 0 bases respectively, with 11 bases between them. The CDR3 is made up of 16 amino acids. In nucleotides, the CDR3 is TGTGCCAGCAGCCACCTTATACACACGAACACCGGGGAGCTGTTTTTT. It is translated as CASSHLIHTNTGELFF.

This clone was picked up many times. The chain is built from TRBV5-1 and TRBJ2-3; no clear D gene. Per the germline V gene, CDR1 is SGHRS and CDR2 is YFSETQ. The CDR3 is 15 amino acids. The V and J ends lost 3 bases and 0 bases respectively, with 11 bases between them. The CDR3 sequence: CASSSDPGSTDTQYF. For the CDR3, the DNA is TGCGCCAGCAGCTCCGACCCCGGGAGCACAGATACGCAGTATTTT.

This chain uses TRBV11-2 with TRBJ1-4; maybe TRBD1 (5 bases). Trimming took off 3 bases at V and 4 bases at J, with 18 bases between the two ends. The CDR3 covers 17 residues. Germline V lookup: CDR1 SGHAT, CDR2 FQNNGV. DNA for the CDR3: TGTGCCAGCAGCTTGGGGGGGGGACGGCCCCGTAATGAAAAACTGTTTTTT. Translated: CASSLGGGRPRNEKLFF. The full variable domain, its missing parts supplied by reference TRBV11-2 and TRBJ1-4, is EAGVAQSPRYKIIEKRQSVAFWCNPISGHATLYWYQQILGQGPKLLIQFQNNGVVDDSQLPKDRFSAERLKGVDSTLKIQPAKLEDSAVYLCASSLGGGRPRNEKLFFGSGTQLSVL.

This clone was observed a few times. The chain couples TRBV25-1 to TRBJ1-2; TRBD1 might be the D (6 bases). V lost 5 bases, J lost 1 base, and 17 bases lay in between. This CDR3 spans 16 amino acids. The germline V gene has CDR1 MGHDK and CDR2 SYGVNS. CDR3 sequence reads: CASSSYRDTFNYGYTF. CDR3 DNA: TGTGCCAGCAGTTCCTACCGGGACACCTTTAACTATGGCTACACCTTC.

This sequence joins TRBV10-3 and TRBJ2-4; TRBD1 might be the D (6 bases). The CDR3 contains 15 residues. Looked up from germline, CDR1 is ENHRY and CDR2 is SYGVKD. Trimming left V 0 bases short and J 4 bases short, with 10 bases between. The CDR3 DNA follows: TGTGCCATCAGTGAGTCGACGACAGGAAAAAACATTCAGTACTTC. Residues: CAISESTTGKNIQYF.

A remark on this clone: This same CDR3 is encoded by further DNA sequences in the sample. The rearrangement joins TRBV7-9 to TRBJ1-1; no clear D. V was cut by 3 bases and J by 1 base, with 6 bases left in between. The CDR3 has 13 amino acids. CDR1 and CDR2 (germline): SEHNR, FQNEAQ (reference sequence). CDR3 residues: CASSFEGNTEAFF. In DNA form, the CDR3 reads TGTGCCAGCAGCTTTGAGGGGAACACTGAAGCTTTCTTT.

This clone has a handful of counts. The chain recombines TRBV7-3 with TRBJ2-1, with 7 bases that match TRBD2. The CDR3 has 15 residues. V lost 2 bases to trimming and J lost 6 bases; unmatched junction nucleotides: 7. Germline V gene lookup returns CDR1 SGHTA and CDR2 FQGTGA. For the CDR3, the DNA is TGTGCCAGCAGCTTACGGCGGGAGCTTCGCAATGAGCAGTTCTTC. It specifies CASSLRRELRNEQFF.

This clone occurred many times. The J gene is TRBJ1-1, the V gene TRBV10-3; D is uncertain. Trimming removed 4 bases at V and 7 bases at J, with 13 bases between. There are 13 residues in the CDR3. Germline values: CDR1 ENHRY, CDR2 SYGVKD. CDR3 residues: CAISGSGTGEAFF. Here the CDR3 DNA reads TGTGCCATCAGTGGATCCGGTACGGGTGAAGCTTTCTTT.

This sequence joins TRBV18 and TRBJ2-7, with 9 bases that match TRBD1. CDR3 length: 17 amino acids. V trimming: 6 bases; J trimming: 0 bases; junction bases outside the gene matches: 12. Germline V lookup: CDR1 KGHSH, CDR2 LQKENI. The CDR3 DNA reads as TGTGCCAGCTCTTGGACAGGGGCTAATACGGCCTCCTACGAGCAGTACTTC. Protein sequence: CASSWTGANTASYEQYF.